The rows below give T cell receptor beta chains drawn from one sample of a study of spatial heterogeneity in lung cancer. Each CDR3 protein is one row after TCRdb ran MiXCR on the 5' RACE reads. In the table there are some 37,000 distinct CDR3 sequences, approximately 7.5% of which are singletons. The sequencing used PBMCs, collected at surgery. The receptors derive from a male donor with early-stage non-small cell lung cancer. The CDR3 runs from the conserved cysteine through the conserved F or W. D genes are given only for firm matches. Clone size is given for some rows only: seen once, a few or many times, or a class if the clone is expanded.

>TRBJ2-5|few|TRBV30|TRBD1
CAWSGQGWETQYF
TGTGCCTGGAGTGGACAGGGTTGGGAGACCCAGTACTTC
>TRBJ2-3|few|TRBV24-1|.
CATSDPGDSTDTQYF
TGTGCCACCAGTGACCCCGGTGACAGCACAGATACGCAGTATTTT
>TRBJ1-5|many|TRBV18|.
CASSPGVNQPQHF
TGTGCCAGCTCACCAGGGGTGAATCAGCCCCAGCATTTT
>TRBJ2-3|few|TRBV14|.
CASSLLASTDTQYF
TGTGCCAGCAGCCTCTTAGCTAGCACAGATACGCAGTATTTT
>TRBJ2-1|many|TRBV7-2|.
CASSLVSGDNEQFF
TGTGCCAGCAGCTTAGTCTCTGGGGACAATGAGCAGTTCTTC
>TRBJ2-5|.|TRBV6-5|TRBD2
CASRPGGGQQETQYF
TGTGCCAGCAGACCGGGCGGGGGTCAGCAAGAGACCCAGTACTTC
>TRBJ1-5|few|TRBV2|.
CASRGREMNQPQHF
TGTGCCAGCAGGGGCAGGGAGATGAATCAGCCCCAGCATTTT
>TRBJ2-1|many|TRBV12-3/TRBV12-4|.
CASSSFLGLGGEVRSYNEQFF
TGTGCCAGCAGTTCCTTCTTGGGCCTTGGGGGAGAGGTGAGGTCCTACAATGAGCAGTTCTTC
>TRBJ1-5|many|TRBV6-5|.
CASSSSRATPGGINQPQHF
TGTGCCAGCAGCAGCAGCCGGGCGACTCCGGGAGGGATTAATCAGCCCCAGCATTTT
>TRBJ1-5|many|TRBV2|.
CASSVVEGQPQHF
TGTGCCAGCAGTGTGGTGGAGGGTCAGCCCCAGCATTTT
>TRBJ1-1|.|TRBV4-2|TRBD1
CASSRGQGENTEAFF
TGTGCCAGCAGCCGGGGACAGGGAGAGAACACTGAAGCTTTCTTT
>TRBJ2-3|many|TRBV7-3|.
CASSPRLVPTDTQYF
TGTGCCAGCAGCCCCCGACTCGTCCCCACAGATACGCAGTATTTT
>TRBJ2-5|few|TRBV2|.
CASNWNRRETQYF
TGTGCCAGCAATTGGAACAGGAGAGAGACCCAGTACTTC
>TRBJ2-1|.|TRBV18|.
CASSPYYGGNNEQFF
TGTGCCAGCTCACCATATTACGGGGGCAACAATGAGCAGTTCTTC
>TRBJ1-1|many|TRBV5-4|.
CASSLMGEDTEAFF
TGTGCCAGCAGCTTGATGGGAGAGGACACTGAAGCTTTCTTT
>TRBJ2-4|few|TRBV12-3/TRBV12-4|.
CANSLERAKNIQYF
TGTGCCAACAGTTTGGAGAGGGCCAAAAACATTCAGTACTTC
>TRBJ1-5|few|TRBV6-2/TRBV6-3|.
CASSFSNQPQHF
TGTGCCAGCAGTTTTAGCAATCAGCCCCAGCATTTT
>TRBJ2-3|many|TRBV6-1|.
CASSEGGAFRTDTQYF
TGTGCCAGCAGTGAAGGGGGGGCTTTTAGGACAGATACGCAGTATTTT
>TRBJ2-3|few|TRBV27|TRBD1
CASTTGQAYTDTQYF
TGTGCCAGCACCACAGGACAGGCCTACACAGATACGCAGTATTTT
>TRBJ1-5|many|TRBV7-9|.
CASSSGGPQHF
TGTGCCAGCAGCTCCGGGGGGCCCCAGCATTTT
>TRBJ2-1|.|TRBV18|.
CASSTGQGEQFF
TGTGCCAGCTCGACCGGCCAGGGCGAGCAGTTCTTC
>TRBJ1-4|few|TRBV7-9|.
CASSLTGAIGEKLFF
TGTGCCAGCAGCTTAACCGGGGCGATCGGTGAAAAACTGTTTTTT